Below, 20 T cell receptor beta chains from the same sample are listed, as sequenced in a study of blood T cell repertoires in COVID-19 (dated by TCRdb to about 2020). Library preparation used the immunoSEQ multiplex PCR assay. TCRdb took this table from immuneACCESS and kept in-frame rearrangements with V and J called. Such tables lack part of the clones; where checked against another copy, unresolved V genes explain under half of the gap, and the rest is unexplained. Across this sample there are about 270,000 clones, with more than 75% seen only once. 2% of the sample goes to the ten largest clones. Source material: PBMCs or T cells enriched from blood (not recorded which). All receptors come from a woman between 55 and 75 years old in a cohort exposed to, infected with or recovered from COVID-19 (not recorded which).

The V call is TRBV5-1, the J call TRBJ2-7; TRBD1 aligns across 11 bases. The germline V gene encodes CDR1 SGHRS and CDR2 YFSETQ. Germline trimming cut 5 bases from V and 4 bases from J; bases unmatched to any gene: 11. The CDR3 spans 16 residues. CDR3 sequence: CASSPYGTGGIYEQYF. CDR3 sequence (DNA): TGCGCCAGCAGTCCTTACGGGACAGGGGGAATTTACGAGCAGTACTTC.

The chain couples TRBV5-1 to TRBJ2-2, with 7 bases fitting TRBD1. In germline, CDR1 is SGHRS, CDR2 YFSETQ. CDR3 length: 16 residues. V gave up 4 bases and J gave up 7 bases; unmatched junction bases: 13. In DNA, the CDR3 is TGCGCCAGCAGCGTGCTACCGACAGGGACGGACGGGGAGCTGTTTTTT. It is translated as CASSVLPTGTDGELFF.

This clone was detected only a few times. The V gene is TRBV30, the J gene TRBJ1-6; 8 positions match TRBD1. The length of the CDR3 is 13 residues. CDR1 is GTSNPN, CDR2 SVGIG, per germline (reference sequence). V was clipped by 7 bases and J by 6 bases; unmatched bases: 5. The CDR3 sequence is CASKGQGNSPLHF. As DNA, the CDR3 is TGTGCCTCGAAAGGACAGGGTAATTCACCCCTCCACTTT.

The rearrangement joins TRBV5-1 to TRBJ2-3; TRBD2 aligns across 10 bases. Germline assignment: CDR1 SGHRS and CDR2 YFSETQ. The CDR3 runs to 14 residues. J gave up 4 bases and V 4 bases, and 3 bases lay outside the gene matches. The CDR3 loop reads CASSGTSESDTQYF. CDR3 sequence (DNA): TGCGCCAGCAGCGGGACTAGCGAGTCAGATACGCAGTATTTT.

Concerning this clone: Other DNA sequences of this sample code for an identical CDR3. In DNA form, the CDR3 reads TGTGCCAGCAGTTTAAGACAGGGCGGTCAGCCCCAGCATTTT. Protein: CASSLRQGGQPQHF. The chain links TRBV28 to TRBJ1-5; 7 nucleotides agree with TRBD1. With V trimmed by 2 bases and J by 6 bases, 4 bases remained unmatched. CDR1 is MDHEN, CDR2 SYDVKM, per germline. The CDR3 spans 14 residues.

The genes are TRBV3-1 (or the pseudogene TRBV3-2) and TRBJ2-7, with 8 bases aligning to TRBD1. CDR1 LGHDT and CDR2 YNNKEL come from the germline V gene (reference sequence). Trimming removed 0 bases from V and 6 bases from J; junction bases left unmatched: 10. The CDR3 is 16 residues long. This CDR3 is CASSQERTGKSGEQYF. The DNA of the CDR3 is TGTGCCAGCAGCCAAGAGCGGACAGGGAAGAGTGGCGAGCAGTACTTC.

This clone occurred once. This chain connects TRBV6-2 or TRBV6-3 to TRBJ2-5; weak D call: TRBD1 (5 bases). There are 14 residues in the CDR3. The V end lost 4 bases, the J end lost 2 bases, and 11 bases lay between the germline ends. Looked up from germline, CDR1 is MNHEY and CDR2 is SVGEGT. The CDR3 protein is CASSSDRSQETQYF. The CDR3, as DNA: TGTGCCAGCAGTTCCGACAGAAGTCAAGAGACCCAGTACTTC.

This chain connects TRBV6-5 to TRBJ2-7; 8 bases align to TRBD2. V trimming: 0 bases; J trimming: 3 bases; junction bases outside the gene matches: 1. CDR1 and CDR2 from the germline V gene are MNHEY and SVGAGI. This CDR3 spans 14 amino acids. CDR3 sequence reads: CASSYSGTSYEQYF. The DNA for the CDR3 is TGTGCCAGCAGTTACTCCGGGACTAGCTACGAGCAGTACTTC.

V gene TRBV5-1 combines with J gene TRBJ2-5, with 9 positions matching TRBD1. V shed 3 bases and J 6 bases; nucleotides not matched to a gene: 6. The CDR3 is made up of 14 amino acids. Germline assignment: CDR1 SGHRS and CDR2 YFSETQ. In nucleotides, the CDR3 is TGCGCCAGCAGCTGGGACAGGGAAGGGAAGACCCAGTACTTC. Translation gives CASSWDREGKTQYF. Full variable domain (outside the CDR3, taken from reference TRBV5-1 and TRBJ2-5): KAGVTQTPRYLIKTRGQQVTLSCSPISGHRSVSWYQQTPGQGLQFLFEYFSETQRNKGNFPGRFSGRQFSNSRSEMNVSTLELGDSALYLCASSWDREGKTQYFGPGTRLLVL.

The chain joins TRBV4-1 to TRBJ1-6, with TRBD1 as a possible D gene (5 bases). This CDR3 comprises 17 residues. CDR1 and CDR2 from the germline V gene are MGHRA and YSYEKL. V was clipped by 1 base and J by 6 bases, with 16 bases between them. The CDR3 is CASSQAYSSGGNSPLHF. In DNA, the CDR3 is TGCGCCAGCAGCCAAGCCTACAGTTCCGGGGGTAATTCACCCCTCCACTTT.

J is TRBJ2-3 and V is TRBV2, with 12 nucleotides matching TRBD2. J gave up 1 base and V 4 bases, and 3 bases lay outside the gene matches. This CDR3 contains 16 residues. Germline V gene data show CDR1 as SNHLY and CDR2 as FYNNEI. The DNA for the CDR3 is TGTGCCAGCAGTGTTTCTAGCGGGAGGGGCACAGATACGCAGTATTTT. Residues: CASSVSSGRGTDTQYF.

CDR3 region: CASSNIRTSGRETQYF. CDR3 nucleotide sequence: TGTGCCAGCAGCAATATTAGGACTAGCGGGAGAGAGACCCAGTACTTC. J is TRBJ2-5 and V is TRBV7-2, with TRBD2 identical over 13 bases. Germline CDR1 and CDR2: SGHTA and FQGNSA. The CDR3 is 16 residues long. V was clipped by 5 bases and J by 4 bases; unmatched bases: 7.

The chain couples TRBV11-2 to TRBJ2-3; D is perhaps TRBD1 (5 bases). Deletions cut 0 bases from V and 2 bases from J, with 9 bases between. Germline assignment: CDR1 SGHAT and CDR2 FQNNGV. This CDR3 has 15 amino acids. CDR3 DNA sequence: TGTGCCAGCAGCTTAGACAGGGCCATCACAGATACGCAGTATTTT. Protein sequence: CASSLDRAITDTQYF.

CDR3 in amino acids: CSVEIRNRRGAFF. Written as DNA, the CDR3 is TGCAGCGTTGAAATTCGGAACAGGCGGGGGGCTTTCTTT. This chain uses TRBV29-1 with TRBJ1-1, with a possible D match to TRBD1 (5 bases). The CDR3 totals 13 residues. V was pared by 2 bases and J by 11 bases, with 18 bases between. Germline CDR1 reads SQVTM; CDR2 reads ANQGSEA.

This chain uses TRBV2 with TRBJ2-5, with 16 bases fitting TRBD2. The junction had 9 bases not matched to a gene; V was cut back by 6 bases and J by 5 bases. There are 17 residues in the CDR3. Germline CDR1 reads SNHLY; CDR2 reads FYNNEI. CDR3 in amino acids: CASRNGGLAGGRETQYF. The CDR3 region has the DNA TGTGCCAGCAGGAACGGGGGACTAGCGGGAGGGAGGGAGACCCAGTACTTC.

The sample holds one count of this clone. V and J are TRBV5-1 and TRBJ2-3; 8 bases align to TRBD1. This CDR3 contains 17 residues. V lost 0 bases, J lost 0 bases, and 6 bases stayed unmatched. The V gene's germline CDR1 is SGHRS and CDR2 YFSETQ. In nucleotides, the CDR3 is TGCGCCAGCAGCTTGGACGTGGCAGGGGGCAGCACAGATACGCAGTATTTT. This sequence encodes CASSLDVAGGSTDTQYF.

The rearrangement links TRBV12-3 or TRBV12-4 to TRBJ2-7; D not resolved. The ends were cut back, 2 bases at V and 4 bases at J, with 6 bases in the middle. The CDR3 length is 12 residues. For the CDR3, the DNA is TGTGCCAGCAGTTTAAATAGATACGAGCAGTACTTC. This translates into CASSLNRYEQYF.

This chain connects TRBV5-1 to TRBJ2-7, with 11 bases matching TRBD2. J lost 3 bases, V lost 4 bases, and 6 bases had no gene match. Germline CDR1 and CDR2: SGHRS and YFSETQ. There are 15 residues in the CDR3. CDR3 amino acids: CASSIGTSGFYEQYF. The CDR3, as DNA: TGCGCCAGCAGCATCGGGACTAGCGGATTCTACGAGCAGTACTTC. Variable domain in full (rest from reference TRBV5-1 and TRBJ2-7): KAGVTQTPRYLIKTRGQQVTLSCSPISGHRSVSWYQQTPGQGLQFLFEYFSETQRNKGNFPGRFSGRQFSNSRSEMNVSTLELGDSALYLCASSIGTSGFYEQYFGPGTRLTVT.

CDR3 protein: CASSSGQGVNSPLHF. The CDR3 DNA sequence: TGTGCCAGCTCATCAGGACAGGGCGTAAATTCACCCCTCCACTTT. V usage is TRBV18 and J usage is TRBJ1-6, with TRBD1 matching over 8 bases. Germline trimming cut 5 bases from V and 7 bases from J; bases unmatched to any gene: 7. The CDR3 loop spans 15 amino acids. Germline V gene lookup returns CDR1 KGHSH and CDR2 LQKENI.

This chain links TRBV9 with TRBJ1-2; the match to TRBD1 covers 7 bases. After removal of 3 bases from V and 2 bases from J, the junction contained 4 bases not matched to a gene. Germline CDR1 is SGDLS and CDR2 is YYNGEE. This CDR3 spans 14 amino acids. For the CDR3, the DNA is TGTGCCAGCAGCGGACAGGGACCCAACTATGGCTACACCTTC. Protein sequence: CASSGQGPNYGYTF.